This TCR beta chain was captured by sequencing in a study of blood T cells in healthy people across ages. Study-wide findings and caveats: The recorded TCR beta diversity per million T cells decreased in a roughly linear manner with age.

In its sample, this clonotype was seen a few times. Its antigen is not known. The authors drew about 9.5 milliliters of peripheral blood from each donor. Every sample had a minimum of 6 million PBMCs isolated. The authors ran a second PCR of about 7 to 12 cycles using a sample-barcoded 5' primer and a J-beta primer mix. One entry per CDR3 protein, called by TCRdb with MiXCR from the 5' RACE reads. The sample lists fewer than 950,000 distinct CDR3 sequences; under 40% were seen once. The clonotype originates from a man aged 18 to 30 in good health. Sequencing used blood.

CDR3 sequence reads: CASSQERDRPYGYTF. In DNA form, the CDR3 reads TGTGCCAGCAGCCAAGAGCGGGACAGGCCCTATGGCTACACCTTC. The chain recombines TRBV14 with TRBJ1-2, with TRBD1 matching 8 bases. The CDR3 contains 15 residues. The junction had 4 bases not matched to a gene; V was cut back by 0 bases and J by 4 bases. Germline values: CDR1 SGHDN, CDR2 FVKESK.